This T cell receptor beta chain was observed in a study of cytotoxic CD8 clonotypes in ibrutinib-treated CLL. Libraries of TCR beta were made from around 2.1 micrograms of genomic DNA that came from cryopreserved PBMCs. The protocol was immunoSEQ multiplex PCR, while the TCRdb copy is restricted to in-frame clones and leaves out a portion. The sample holds some 200,000 clones, approximately 68% seen once. With 0 bases clipped from V and 2 bases from J, the junction kept 5 bases outside the gene matches. CDR3 length equals 17 residues. CDR1 LNHNV and CDR2 YYDKDF come from the germline V gene (reference sequence).

The specimen comprised PBMCs, sampled after 24 months of ibrutinib treatment. The rearrangement uses TRBV15 and TRBJ2-3, with 10 nucleotides matching TRBD2. The clonotype originates from a human donor with chronic lymphocytic leukemia. CDR3 nucleotides: TGTGCCACCAGCAGAGAACTAGCGGGATTCTACACAGATACGCAGTATTTT. Protein: CATSRELAGFYTDTQYF.